The subject of this entry is one T cell receptor (beta chain). This clonotype occurred a few times. It lacks a known antigen. Per-base quality was not reported, and no clone a single base away is much larger than it. This specimen belongs to a study of blood T cells in healthy people across ages (dated by TCRdb to between 2015 and 2016). General notes on the study: In model experiments, roughly one uniquely barcoded TCR beta cDNA molecule per two T cells was captured by template switching. To avoid experimental bias, donors of different ages were randomly spread across the sequencing lanes. The donors were divided into four age groups: young (average around 16 years), middle-aged (over 35), aged (approximately 59) and long-lived (about 79). Age-related changes in TCR beta repertoire diversity were measured in the study by deep sequencing normalized with unique cDNA molecular identifiers. Using the same blood draw, the study looked at two additional independent replicas of 1 million unique cDNA reads for two donors, one aged 18 to 30 and the other aged 80 or older.

Library preparation used 5' RACE. TCRdb names Illumina HiSeq 2500 as the instrument used. A second PCR of roughly 6 to 12 cycles was run with a J-beta primer mix and a sample-barcoded 5' primer. Each TCR beta cDNA molecule received a unique molecular identifier from a template-switch 5' adaptor carrying 12 random nucleotides. Each sample yielded at least 2.5 million CDR3-containing paired-end reads. The Mint cDNA synthesis kit, primed by a TRBC-specific oligonucleotide, was used to synthesize first-strand cDNA from all RNA. Following uracil-DNA glycosylase treatment, a first 18-cycle PCR with universal primers M1SS and BC2_uni_R was performed on all cDNA. As for how the authors treated the data: Normalization of each sample was performed by random selection of 1 million high-quality reads, each carrying a distinct molecular identifier. Instead of being binned into consensus sequences, reads with shared molecular identifiers were discarded. MiTCR, set to a Q25 quality threshold and the strictest error-elimination algorithm, was used for CDR3 identification, clonotype clustering and error correction. A nonparametric unseen species model with Euler transformation was used to estimate a lower bound on total TCR beta diversity. TCRdb's own reprocessing of the public reads used fastp at Q25 and MiXCR and kept productive beta chains. Rows matching on CDR3 protein sequence are summarized as one entry with the most common DNA and genes. The V and J calls and clone size come from TCRdb's table, not from the authors' own analysis. The sample has about 1.8 million distinct CDR3 sequences on record, about 50% of them singletons. Of the sample, around 2.1% is held by the ten largest clones.

The roughly 39 donors, aged roughly 6 to 100 years, were systemically healthy Caucasian individuals from Russia. Roughly 10 milliliters of peripheral blood were collected from each donor into EDTA-treated Vacutainer tubes. Ficoll-Paque density-gradient centrifugation was used to isolate PBMCs, with at least 6.5 million per sample. Trizol reagent was used to extract total RNA from the PBMCs, yielding at least 5.5 micrograms per sample. Naive CD45RAhigh/CD27high T cell percentages were measured by flow cytometry on a PBMC aliquot from every donor. Here is what the overall study found, with its caveats: Estimates of total diversity based on one million sequenced T cells were considered lower bounds and underestimates. Because the CMV infection status of the donors was unknown, age-related changes in expanded clonotypes may potentially have been confounded. A strong correlation was found between observed TCR beta diversity and the percentage of naive T cells measured by flow cytometry. As age increased, observed TCR beta diversity per million T cells dropped in a roughly linear way, and a significant reduction was already evident by age 40. Conclusive comparison of naive and antigen-experienced compartments was prevented by the profiling of bulk unsorted PBMCs. Compared with the aged group, the long-lived group had more naive CD4+ T cells, fewer expanded clones and increased TCR diversity, suggesting age selection.

The CDR3 starts with the cysteine, ends with the phenylalanine, and has 16 residues. Just the 48-base CDR3 DNA is kept, in frame starting at base 1. V is pruned by 2 bases and J by 5 bases, leaving 9 bases of the junction without a gene match. The germline V gene (reference sequence) specifies SEHNR as CDR1 and FQNEAQ as CDR2. This clonotype originated in a woman aged 40-49 years in good health. In this chain, TRBV7-9 is recombined with TRBJ2-1, and 7 junction bases match TRBD1. The sample taken for sequencing was blood. The sequenced DNA: TGTGCCAGCAGCTTATACAGGGGAAGCCAAAACAATGAGCAGTTCTTC. It codes for CASSLYRGSQNNEQFF.